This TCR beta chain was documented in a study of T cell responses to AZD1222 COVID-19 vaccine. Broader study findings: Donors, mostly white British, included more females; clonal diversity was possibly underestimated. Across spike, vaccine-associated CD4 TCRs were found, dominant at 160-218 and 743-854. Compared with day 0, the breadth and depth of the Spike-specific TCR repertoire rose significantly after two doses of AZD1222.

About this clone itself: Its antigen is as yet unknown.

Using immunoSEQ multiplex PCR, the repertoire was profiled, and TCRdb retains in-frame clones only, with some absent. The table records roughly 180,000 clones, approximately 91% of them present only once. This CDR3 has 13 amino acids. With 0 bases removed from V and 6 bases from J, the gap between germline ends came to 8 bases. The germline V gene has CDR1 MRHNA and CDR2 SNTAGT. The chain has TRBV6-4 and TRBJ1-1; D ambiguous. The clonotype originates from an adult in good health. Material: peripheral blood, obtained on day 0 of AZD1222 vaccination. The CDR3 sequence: CASSDSRWSEAFF. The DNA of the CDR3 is TGTGCCAGCAGTGACTCGCGATGGTCTGAAGCTTTCTTT.